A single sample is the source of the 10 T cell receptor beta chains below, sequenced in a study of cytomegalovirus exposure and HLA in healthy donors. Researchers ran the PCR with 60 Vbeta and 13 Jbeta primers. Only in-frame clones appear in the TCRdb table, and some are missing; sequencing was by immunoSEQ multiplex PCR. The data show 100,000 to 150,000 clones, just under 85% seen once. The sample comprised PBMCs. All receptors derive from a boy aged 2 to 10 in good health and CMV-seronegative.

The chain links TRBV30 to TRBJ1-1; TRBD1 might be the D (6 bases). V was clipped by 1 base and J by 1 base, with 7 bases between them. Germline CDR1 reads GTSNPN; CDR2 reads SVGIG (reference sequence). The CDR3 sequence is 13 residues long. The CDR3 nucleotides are TGTGCCTGGAGTGGAGGGGGGAACACTGAAGCTTTCTTT. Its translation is CAWSGGGNTEAFF.

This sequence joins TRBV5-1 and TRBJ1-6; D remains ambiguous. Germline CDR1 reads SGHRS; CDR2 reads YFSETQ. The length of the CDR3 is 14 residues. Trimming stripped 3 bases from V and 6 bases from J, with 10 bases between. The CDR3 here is CASSSQVLNSPLHF. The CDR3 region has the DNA TGCGCCAGCAGCTCTCAGGTCCTTAATTCACCCCTCCACTTT.

This CDR3 reads CASSDEEGVRNTEAFF. For the CDR3, the DNA is TGTGCCAGCAGCGACGAGGAGGGCGTTAGGAACACTGAAGCTTTCTTT. The J gene is TRBJ1-1, the V gene TRBV5-6; D gene ambiguous. Germline CDR1 and CDR2: SGHDT and YYEEEE. V was shortened by 4 bases and J by 1 base, with 17 bases between the two germline ends. The CDR3 loop spans 16 amino acids. The variable domain in full, with the rest retrieved from reference TRBV5-6 and TRBJ1-1, is DAGVTQSPTHLIKTRGQQVTLRCSPKSGHDTVSWYQQALGQGPQFIFQYYEEEERQRGNFPDRFSGHQFPNYSSELNVNALLLGDSALYLCASSDEEGVRNTEAFFGQGTRLTVV.

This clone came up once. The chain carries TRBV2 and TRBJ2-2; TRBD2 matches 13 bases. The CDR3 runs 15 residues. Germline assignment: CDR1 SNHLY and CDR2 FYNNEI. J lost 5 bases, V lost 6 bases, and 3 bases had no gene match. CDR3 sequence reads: CASRGTSGITGELFF. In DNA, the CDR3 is TGTGCCAGCAGGGGGACTAGCGGGATAACCGGGGAGCTGTTTTTT.

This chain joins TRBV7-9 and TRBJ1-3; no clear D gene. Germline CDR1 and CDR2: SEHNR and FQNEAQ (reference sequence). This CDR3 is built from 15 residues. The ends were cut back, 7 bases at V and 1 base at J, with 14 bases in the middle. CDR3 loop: CASTPIAGSGNTIYF. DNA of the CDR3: TGTGCCAGCACCCCTATAGCCGGTTCTGGAAACACCATATATTTT.

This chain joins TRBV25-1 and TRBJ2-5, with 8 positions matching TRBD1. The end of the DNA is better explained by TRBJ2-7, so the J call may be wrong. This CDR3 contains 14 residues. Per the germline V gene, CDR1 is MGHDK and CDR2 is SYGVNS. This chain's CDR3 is CASRAGTGTYEQYF. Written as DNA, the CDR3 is TGTGCCAGCAGAGCCGGGACAGGAACCTACGAGCAGTACTTC.

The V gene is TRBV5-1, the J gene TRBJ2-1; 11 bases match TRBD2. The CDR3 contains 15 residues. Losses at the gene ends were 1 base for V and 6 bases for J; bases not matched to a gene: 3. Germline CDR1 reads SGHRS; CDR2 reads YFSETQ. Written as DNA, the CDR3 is TGCGCCAGCAGCTTGACTAGCGGGAGTGGCAATGAGCAGTTCTTC. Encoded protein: CASSLTSGSGNEQFF.

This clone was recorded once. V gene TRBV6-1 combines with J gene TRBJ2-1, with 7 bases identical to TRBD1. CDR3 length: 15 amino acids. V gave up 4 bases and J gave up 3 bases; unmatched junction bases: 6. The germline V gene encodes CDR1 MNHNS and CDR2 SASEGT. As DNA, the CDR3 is TGTGCCAGCAGTGGCGCCGGGACAGACTACAATGAGCAGTTCTTC. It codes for CASSGAGTDYNEQFF.

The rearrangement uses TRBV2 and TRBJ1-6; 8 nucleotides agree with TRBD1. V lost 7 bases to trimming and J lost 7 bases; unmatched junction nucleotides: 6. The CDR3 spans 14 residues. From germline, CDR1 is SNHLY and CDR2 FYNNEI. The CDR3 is CASTPGGPNSPLHF. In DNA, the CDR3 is TGTGCCAGCACCCCAGGGGGCCCAAATTCACCCCTCCACTTT. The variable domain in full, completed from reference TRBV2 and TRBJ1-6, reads EPEVTQTPSHQVTQMGQEVILRCVPISNHLYFYWYRQILGQKVEFLVSFYNNEISEKSEIFDDQFSVERPDGSNFTLKIRSTKLEDSAMYFCASTPGGPNSPLHFGNGTRLTVT.

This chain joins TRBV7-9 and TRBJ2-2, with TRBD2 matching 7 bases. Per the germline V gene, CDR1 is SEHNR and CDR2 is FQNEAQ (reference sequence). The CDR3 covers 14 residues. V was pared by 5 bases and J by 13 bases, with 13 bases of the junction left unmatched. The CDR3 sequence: CASSPTGGNPALFF. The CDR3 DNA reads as TGTGCCAGCAGCCCCACGGGAGGTAACCCAGCGCTGTTTTTT.